This T cell receptor beta chain derives from a study of identifying expanded T cells in peripheral blood (dated by TCRdb to between 2018 and 2020). Notes on the research overall: Technical replicates were generated by sequencing separate aliquots of the same genomic DNA pool, and four replicates were compared pairwise. Study-level results and caveats: The binomial model flagged 0.9 to 1.5 differentially abundant clones between technical replicates but about 15 over roughly 2 weeks and roughly 19 over around 4 weeks. For all healthy donors, the variance in clone template counts between roughly two-week samples rose significantly as total template count increased. Across all healthy-donor time intervals, the beta-binomial model significantly cut both the number of clones called differentially abundant and the false-positive rate. The authors expected that biological variance in healthy repertoires might rise further over much longer intervals, such as months to years.

About this clone: The antigen it recognizes is unknown. No clone much larger than this one lies a single base away; base qualities are absent.

Measured from the cysteine to the phenylalanine, the CDR3 is 15 residues long. The kept DNA is CDR3 alone, 45 bases in frame from the first base. From V the trimming removes 4 bases and from J it removes 7 bases, while the gene matches leave 11 bases of the junction unaccounted for. CDR1 and CDR2 are drawn from the germline V gene: KGHSH, LQKENI. The immunoSEQ Assay, which uses bias-controlled multiplex PCR amplification of genomic DNA, was used to profile TCRbeta CDR3 regions. Turning to the authors' computational methods: To quantify the absolute abundance of each unique TCRbeta CDR3 region, the sequences were collapsed and filtered. Two models were used to test differential abundance: a binomial model (Fisher-equivalent) and a beta-binomial model that adds time-dependent variance fitted from healthy donors. Clones with fewer than 5 combined templates were excluded, and clones with Benjamini-Hochberg FDR below 0.01 were called differentially abundant. Beta-binomial variance was modeled as a function of total template count across the two samples using the form v = (b*log(k)+a)^2. This immuneACCESS table, as held by TCRdb, lists in-frame sequences with V and J called but not all clones. Of the missing ones, under half trace to an unresolved V gene in checked studies; the others have no known cause. The DNA gave D and trimming, while V, J and clone size come from that table. Counted in this sample were tens of thousands of clones; about 91% of them appeared once. Clones ranked in the top ten supply 2.8% of the sample.

During the collection period, no immune events, such as infections, were documented for the healthy donors. Healthy-donor blood repertoires served as a training cohort to calibrate time-dependent variance in a beta-binomial model of T-cell clone differential abundance. The training cohort included around ten healthy donors, of whom 3 were female and 7 were male. Donor ages ranged from about 29 to 65 years, with an average of about 40 years. Whole blood, obtained from a commercial supplier, was collected from each healthy donor at three time points spaced roughly 2 weeks apart. For immunosequencing, genomic DNA was extracted from whole blood that had not been sorted.

The sequence was obtained from a person between 18 and 75 years old in good health. The specimen was blood. The chain was built from TRBV18 and TRBJ1-2; the junction holds 8 bases that match TRBD1. The sequenced DNA is TGTGCCAGCTCACGACTGACAGGGGAGCCCTTTGGCTACACCTTC. The resulting protein is CASSRLTGEPFGYTF.